The 32 T cell receptor beta chains below were found in one sample sequenced in a study of response to subunit inactivated influenza vaccine. Each CDR3 protein is one row after TCRdb ran MiXCR on the RT-PCR reads. The table has about 800,000 distinct CDR3 sequences, around 21% seen once. The specimen comprised PBMCs from blood, sampled roughly 5 days after vaccination. These receptors were collected from a man aged 50-60 years who received an inactivated influenza vaccine.

The chain is built from TRBV7-6 and TRBJ2-7; D could derive from TRBD1 or TRBD2 (6 bases each). The CDR3 sequence is 15 residues long. Trimming stripped 5 bases from V and 0 bases from J, with 14 bases between. Germline loops: CDR1 SGHVS, CDR2 FNYEAQ. CDR3 sequence reads: CASSPGALSSYEQYF. In DNA form, the CDR3 reads TGTGCCAGCAGCCCGGGGGCCCTCAGCTCCTACGAGCAGTACTTC.

This clonotype was seen repeatedly, ten times or more. This sequence joins TRBV4-3 and TRBJ1-3; 7 bases fit TRBD1. CDR3 length: 15 amino acids. Trimming took 4 bases from V and 3 from J; bases not matched to a gene: 6. The germline gives CDR1 LGHNA, CDR2 YSLEER. DNA for the CDR3: TGCGCCAGCAGCCCAGAGGGGGCTGGTGGAAACACCATATATTTT. Protein: CASSPEGAGGNTIYF.

This sequence joins TRBV20-1 and TRBJ2-1; 13 bases fit TRBD2. CDR1 DFQATT and CDR2 SNEGSKA come from the germline V gene (reference sequence). With 6 bases clipped from V and 1 base from J, the junction kept 6 bases outside the gene matches. The CDR3 totals 16 residues. The CDR3 reads CSAGTSGMGSYNEQFF. The CDR3 DNA reads as TGCAGTGCGGGGACTAGCGGGATGGGGTCCTACAATGAGCAGTTCTTC.

This clonotype showed up just a few times. CDR3 bases: TGTGCCAGCAGCGTAGCCGCGGGAGGGCCTCCACCCTACGAGCAGTACTTC. Amino acid sequence: CASSVAAGGPPPYEQYF. The chain carries TRBV9 and TRBJ2-7, with TRBD2 matching 9 bases. V was clipped by 0 bases and J by 2 bases; unmatched bases: 9. Germline V gene lookup returns CDR1 SGDLS and CDR2 YYNGEE. This CDR3 spans 17 amino acids.

The gene calls are TRBV28 and TRBJ2-2; 8 bases align to TRBD2. The CDR3 contains 15 residues. Germline CDR1 MDHEN, CDR2 SYDVKM. V lost 2 bases and J lost 6; bases outside the gene matches: 5. The CDR3 nucleotides read TGTGCCAGCAGTTTAGCGGGGGGAGACGCCGGGGAGCTGTTTTTT. It encodes CASSLAGGDAGELFF.

The rearrangement uses TRBV20-1 and TRBJ2-7; D is possibly TRBD2 (6 bases). The germline V gene encodes CDR1 DFQATT and CDR2 SNEGSKA (reference sequence). CDR3 length: 13 residues. V lost 3 bases, J lost 0 bases, and 9 bases lay in between. The DNA for the CDR3 is TGCAGTGCTAGCCCTAGCGCCTCCTACGAGCAGTACTTC. Translating it yields CSASPSASYEQYF.

This clonotype was detected only a few times. V usage is TRBV10-3 and J usage is TRBJ2-2; D is possibly TRBD1 (5 bases). This CDR3 spans 15 amino acids. Trimming took off 9 bases at V and 2 bases at J, with 16 bases between the two ends. CDR1 ENHRY and CDR2 SYGVKD come from the germline V gene. CDR3 region: CAIPRAPHNTGELFF. The CDR3 DNA is TGTGCCATTCCCAGGGCTCCTCATAACACCGGGGAGCTGTTTTTT.

This clonotype was observed at least ten times. V and J are TRBV29-1 and TRBJ2-3, with 9 positions matching TRBD1. This CDR3 is 14 amino acids long. The V segment lost 8 bases and the J segment 2 bases; nucleotides outside the gene matches: 8. Germline V gene data show CDR1 as SQVTM and CDR2 as ANQGSEA. The CDR3 DNA reads as TGCAGCACAAGACAGGGGGGCGTCACAGATACGCAGTATTTT. This sequence encodes CSTRQGGVTDTQYF.

The chain couples TRBV11-2 to TRBJ2-5; a weak D match, TRBD1 (6 bases). V gave up 4 bases and J gave up 4 bases, with 13 bases separating them. CDR1 and CDR2 (germline): SGHAT, FQNNGV. The CDR3 sequence is 14 residues long. For the CDR3, the DNA is TGTGCCAGCAGCTACAACAGGGAGTCAGAGACCCAGTACTTC. It yields the protein CASSYNRESETQYF.

The V gene is TRBV24-1, the J gene TRBJ2-3; 12 nucleotides line up with TRBD2. Trimming took 3 bases from V and 1 from J; bases not matched to a gene: 7. Looked up from germline, CDR1 is KGHDR and CDR2 is SFDVKD. The CDR3 has 18 residues. For the CDR3, the DNA is TGTGCCACCAGTGATCGGTCTGGACTAGCGGGGCGCACAGATACGCAGTATTTT. This codes for CATSDRSGLAGRTDTQYF.

The CDR3 here is CAIGDNNYGYTF. DNA of the CDR3: TGTGCCATCGGGGACAATAACTATGGCTACACCTTC. The chain recombines TRBV24-1 with TRBJ1-2, with a tentative D call TRBD1 (6 bases). Trimming took 11 bases from V and 1 from J, leaving 10 bases between them. Per germline, CDR1 KGHDR and CDR2 SFDVKD. The CDR3 runs to 12 residues.

The chain carries TRBV6-1 and TRBJ2-1; 7 bases agree with TRBD1. This CDR3 comprises 14 residues. Germline CDR1 MNHNS, CDR2 SASEGT. Trimming at V came to 6 bases and at J to 4 bases, leaving 6 bases not matched to a gene. CDR3 nucleotide sequence: TGTGCCAGCAGGGACAGGTGGCTGTACAATGAGCAGTTCTTC. Translation gives CASRDRWLYNEQFF.

This clonotype was observed a handful of times. The chain carries TRBV7-2 and TRBJ2-3, with 8 positions matching TRBD2. Per the germline V gene, CDR1 is SGHTA and CDR2 is FQGNSA. This CDR3 is 17 amino acids long. V lost 5 bases and J lost 0; bases outside the gene matches: 10. The CDR3 protein is CASSPHLSGVSTDTQYF. CDR3 nucleotide sequence: TGTGCCAGCAGCCCGCACCTTAGCGGGGTTAGCACAGATACGCAGTATTTT.

The chain recombines TRBV7-8 with TRBJ2-1, with D possibly TRBD2 on 7 matching bases. Germline CDR1 is SGHVS and CDR2 is FQNEAQ. The CDR3 length is 12 residues. With 5 bases removed from V and 10 bases from J, the gap between germline ends came to 12 bases. The CDR3, as DNA: TGTGCCAGCAGCGGGGGGGCCGCCGAGCAGTTCTTC. This sequence encodes CASSGGAAEQFF.

The chain is built from TRBV19 and TRBJ2-5, with D possibly being TRBD2 (5 bases). This CDR3 has 15 amino acids. V lost 3 bases to trimming and J lost 3 bases, with 14 bases between them. The germline V gene has CDR1 LNHDA and CDR2 SQIVND (reference sequence). CDR3 coding DNA: TGTGCCAGTAGTATTCAGGAAGGAGGAAAAGAGACCCAGTACTTC. Amino acids: CASSIQEGGKETQYF.

This clonotype has only a few counts. The chain employs TRBV29-1 and TRBJ1-2, with TRBD1 as a possible D gene (5 bases). This CDR3 comprises 15 residues. Germline V CDR1 and CDR2: SQVTM, ANQGSEA. With 2 bases removed from V and 3 bases from J, the gap between germline ends came to 16 bases. CDR3 sequence (DNA): TGCAGCGTTGAATACTTCAGGGCGAATTACTATGGCTACACCTTC. Its translation is CSVEYFRANYYGYTF.

The chain joins TRBV7-9 to TRBJ2-7; D may be TRBD1 or TRBD2 (5 bases each). Germline V gene data show CDR1 as SEHNR and CDR2 as FQNEAQ (reference sequence). The V end lost 4 bases, the J end lost 4 bases, and 23 bases lay between the germline ends. The CDR3 is 17 residues long. Here the CDR3 reads CASSSIPGPMSVYEQYF. For the CDR3, the DNA is TGTGCCAGCAGCTCCATACCGGGACCCATGAGCGTGTACGAGCAGTACTTC.

The chain carries TRBV11-2 and TRBJ1-2; D is unclear. This CDR3 spans 13 amino acids. Germline V gene sequence: CDR1 SGHAT, CDR2 FQNNGV. Trimming stripped 2 bases from V and 3 bases from J, with 7 bases between. The DNA of the CDR3 is TGTGCCAGCAGCTTAAATTCCCACTATGGCTACACCTTC. Translation: CASSLNSHYGYTF.

The chain combines TRBV20-1 with TRBJ2-1; 7 bases map to TRBD1. V shed 0 bases and J 7 bases; nucleotides not matched to a gene: 12. The length of the CDR3 is 16 residues. Germline assignment: CDR1 DFQATT and CDR2 SNEGSKA (reference sequence). This CDR3 is CSARDGLRDRNNEQFF. In DNA form, the CDR3 reads TGCAGTGCTAGAGATGGCCTCCGGGACAGAAATAATGAGCAGTTCTTC.

Only a few counts were recorded for this clonotype. The chain recombines TRBV7-2 with TRBJ2-3; 7 positions match TRBD2. V shed 4 bases, J shed 4 bases, and the junction held 8 bases outside the gene matches. The V gene's germline CDR1 is SGHTA and CDR2 FQGNSA. The CDR3 covers 15 residues. In DNA, the CDR3 is TGTGCCAGCAGCTCTTGGGGGGGGTCGGCAGATACGCAGTATTTT. As protein: CASSSWGGSADTQYF.

This chain links TRBV6-1 with TRBJ1-4; 8 bases fit TRBD1. J lost 8 bases, V lost 4 bases, and 6 bases had no gene match. This CDR3 is built from 14 residues. Germline V gene data show CDR1 as MNHNS and CDR2 as SASEGT. This CDR3 reads CASSGQGQREKLFF. CDR3 coding DNA: TGTGCCAGCAGTGGACAGGGGCAGCGGGAAAAACTGTTTTTT.

This sequence joins TRBV12-3 or TRBV12-4 and TRBJ1-1; D is unresolved. V was clipped by 2 bases and J by 7 bases, with 8 bases between them. This CDR3 is built from 12 residues. CDR3 in DNA: TGTGCCAGCAGTTTATTTTCTATTGAAGCTTTCTTT. Its translation: CASSLFSIEAFF.

This clonotype has a handful of counts. The V and J genes are TRBV28 and TRBJ2-5; D remains ambiguous. Germline V gene sequence: CDR1 MDHEN, CDR2 SYDVKM. The CDR3 is 13 residues long. V gave up 6 bases and J gave up 9 bases, with 17 bases separating them. The CDR3 here is CASSRGPSRAQYF. The CDR3 DNA is TGTGCCAGCAGCCGCGGACCCTCTCGGGCCCAGTACTTC.

This clonotype was detected ten times or more. V usage is TRBV20-1 and J usage is TRBJ2-7; 9 bases are a match to TRBD1. Germline loops: CDR1 DFQATT, CDR2 SNEGSKA (reference sequence). There are 15 residues in the CDR3. The ends lost 1 base at V and 6 bases at J; junction bases unmatched: 10. CDR3 region: CSARGRGTGNLEQYF. The DNA of the CDR3 is TGCAGTGCTAGAGGGCGTGGGACAGGGAACCTCGAGCAGTACTTC.

The rearrangement joins TRBV11-2 to TRBJ2-7, with 7 bases that match TRBD2. The V and J ends lost 5 bases and 3 bases, in that order; junction bases with no gene match: 16. Germline loops: CDR1 SGHAT, CDR2 FQNNGV. The CDR3 runs to 17 residues. Here the CDR3 reads CASSAGALAGLHYEQYF. In DNA, the CDR3 is TGTGCCAGCAGCGCTGGGGCATTAGCGGGCTTACACTACGAGCAGTACTTC.

A few counts support this clonotype. The chain recombines TRBV5-1 with TRBJ2-7; maybe TRBD2 (5 bases). Germline CDR1 SGHRS, CDR2 YFSETQ. V shed 3 bases and J shed 6 bases, with 16 bases lying between them. This CDR3 has 14 residues. The CDR3 coding sequence is TGCGCCAGCAGCTCCTTCGATGGAGGTCGCGAGCAGTACTTC. Translation: CASSSFDGGREQYF.

The chain couples TRBV7-6 to TRBJ2-7; 8 nucleotides line up with TRBD1. After removal of 1 base from V and 4 bases from J, the junction contained 6 bases not matched to a gene. The germline CDR1 and CDR2 sequences are SGHVS and FNYEAQ. The CDR3 runs to 15 residues. CDR3 in amino acids: CASSLGTTGEYEQYF. CDR3 nucleotide sequence: TGTGCCAGCAGCTTAGGTACGACAGGGGAGTACGAGCAGTACTTC.

This clonotype was observed a few times. The chain recombines TRBV7-8 with TRBJ2-3, with a tentative D call TRBD2 (5 bases). The CDR3 extends over 14 amino acids. The germline gives CDR1 SGHVS, CDR2 FQNEAQ. V was trimmed by 6 bases and J by 4 bases, leaving 14 bases between them. DNA of the CDR3: TGTGCCAGCAGGCCGCTGAGGGATCCAGATACGCAGTATTTT. Residues: CASRPLRDPDTQYF.

The sample holds a few counts of this clonotype. V gene TRBV25-1 combines with J gene TRBJ2-7; TRBD2 aligns across 16 bases. The length of the CDR3 is 15 residues. V shed 4 bases, J shed 10 bases, and the junction held 7 bases outside the gene matches. Germline V CDR1 and CDR2: MGHDK, SYGVNS. DNA of the CDR3: TGTGCCAGCAGTGGTTTGGGACTAGCGGGAGGGCACCAGTACTTC. Its translation: CASSGLGLAGGHQYF.

At least ten counts were recorded for this clonotype. The rearrangement uses TRBV6-5 and TRBJ1-1; D is unclear. Germline V gene sequence: CDR1 MNHEY, CDR2 SVGAGI. V dropped 2 bases and J dropped 3 bases, with 10 bases sitting between them. CDR3 length equals 14 residues. The chain's CDR3 is CASSYGSVDTEAFF. In nucleotides, the CDR3 is TGTGCCAGCAGTTACGGTAGCGTGGACACTGAAGCTTTCTTT.

This clonotype was found a few times. This chain connects TRBV6-2 or TRBV6-3 to TRBJ2-7; 10 bases agree with TRBD2. The CDR3 extends over 16 amino acids. CDR1 MNHEY and CDR2 SVGEGT come from the germline V gene. Germline trimming cut 2 bases from V and 4 bases from J; bases unmatched to any gene: 8. The CDR3 DNA reads TGTGCCAGCAGTTACCAGAGCGGGAGGGTTTCTTACGAGCAGTACTTC. This encodes CASSYQSGRVSYEQYF.

The chain is built from TRBV5-6 and TRBJ2-3; D is possibly TRBD2 (6 bases). Germline V gives CDR1 SGHDT, CDR2 YYEEEE. CDR3 length: 15 amino acids. V was shortened by 4 bases and J by 2 bases, with 14 bases between the two germline ends. The CDR3, as DNA: TGTGCCAGCAGCGTGGGACTCGGCAACACAGATACGCAGTATTTT. This sequence encodes CASSVGLGNTDTQYF.